This TCR beta chain was sequenced during a study of blood T cell repertoires in COVID-19. Only in-frame clones appear in the TCRdb table, and some are missing; sequencing was by immunoSEQ multiplex PCR. The profile shows roughly 330,000 clones, approximately 88% of them singletons. Germline V CDR1 and CDR2: SGHVS, FQNEAQ. Trimming stripped 4 bases from V and 7 bases from J, with 11 bases between. The CDR3 totals 14 residues. The source is a man aged 25 to 40 who had recovered from COVID-19. This chain uses TRBV7-8 with TRBJ1-6; D might be TRBD1 (6 bases). Sequencing was performed on PBMCs or T cells enriched from blood (not recorded which). In DNA form, the CDR3 reads TGTGCCAGCAGCTCAGGACAGTTCAATTCACCCCTCCACTTT. Its translation is CASSSGQFNSPLHF.